This TCR beta chain was observed in a study of shared clonotypes between healthy human individuals. About the study: The study used three CD4 naive, three CD4 memory, two CD8 naive and one CD8 memory plate per donor.

Sequencing used immunoSEQ multiplex PCR; TCRdb keeps in-frame clones, though not all of them. The profile covers millions of clones, with around nine tenths appearing a single time and about 0.13% taken by the ten largest. Note on this clone: The antigen remains unidentified.

V lost 6 bases and J lost 1, with 8 bases in between. CDR3 size: 13 residues. Per germline, CDR1 MNHEY and CDR2 SMNVEV (reference sequence). Study-wide results and caveats: Among donors, the sharing of clonotypes was expected to be influenced by sequencing depth.

The chain is built from TRBV27 and TRBJ2-3, with D unclear. Sequencing was performed on naive CD4+ T cells sorted from blood. Indicated subset: CD45RA+ positively selected. The source of this sequence is a man between 18 and 35 years old in good health. The CDR3 nucleotides read TGTGCCAGCAGCCTAGAGGGCACAGATACGCAGTATTTT. This translates into CASSLEGTDTQYF.